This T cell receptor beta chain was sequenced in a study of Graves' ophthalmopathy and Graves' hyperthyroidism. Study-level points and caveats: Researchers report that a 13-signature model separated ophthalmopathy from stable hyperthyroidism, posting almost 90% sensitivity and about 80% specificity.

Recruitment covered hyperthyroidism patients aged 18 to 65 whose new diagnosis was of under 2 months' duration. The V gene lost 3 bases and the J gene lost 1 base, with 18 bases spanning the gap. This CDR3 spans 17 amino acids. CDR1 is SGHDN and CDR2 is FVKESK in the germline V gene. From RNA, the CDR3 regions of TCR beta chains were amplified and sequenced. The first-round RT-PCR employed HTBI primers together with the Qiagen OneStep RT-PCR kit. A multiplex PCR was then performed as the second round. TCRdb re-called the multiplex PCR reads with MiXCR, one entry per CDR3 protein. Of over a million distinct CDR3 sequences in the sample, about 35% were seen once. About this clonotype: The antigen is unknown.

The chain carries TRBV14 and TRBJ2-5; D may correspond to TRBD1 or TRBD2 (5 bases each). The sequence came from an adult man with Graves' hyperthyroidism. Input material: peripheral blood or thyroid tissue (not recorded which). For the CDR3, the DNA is TGTGCCAGCAGCCAGGGCCTCGGGGCAGGGACCCAAGAGACCCAGTACTTC. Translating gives CASSQGLGAGTQETQYF.